This T cell receptor beta chain comes out of a study of T cell responses to AZD1222 COVID-19 vaccine. Overall study results and limits: After the peak T cell response, and only then, were repertoires sampled.

Method: immunoSEQ multiplex PCR; TCRdb's copy keeps in-frame clones and lacks some. The repertoire holds more than 140,000 clones, with roughly 88% as singletons. Of note for this clone: Its antigen remains unidentified.

Germline V gene data show CDR1 as MDHEN and CDR2 as SYDVKM. J was trimmed by 2 bases and V by 7 bases; bases with no gene match: 5. This CDR3 has 14 residues. This chain joins TRBV28 and TRBJ2-1; 7 nucleotides agree with TRBD1. This sequence originates from an adult in good health. Here the sequenced sample was peripheral blood, taken on day 0 of MenACWY control vaccination. The CDR3 DNA is TGTGCCAGCATGCAGGGGGTTCCCTACAATGAGCAGTTCTTC. Residues: CASMQGVPYNEQFF.